The rows below give T cell receptor beta chains drawn from one sample of a study of blood T cell repertoires in COVID-19. The protocol was immunoSEQ multiplex PCR, while the TCRdb copy is restricted to in-frame clones and leaves out a portion. The table records about 220,000 clones, around 81% of them present only once. Sequencing was performed on peripheral blood. Source of these receptors: a woman aged 25 to 39 who had recovered from COVID-19. Each CDR3 is given with its conserved first and last residue. The D gene is left open where the match is weak. Only part of the rows carry a size: once, few, many, or a class if the clone is expanded.

d_call clone_size j_call v_call cdr3_nt cdr3_aa
TRBD2 NA TRBJ2-3 TRBV5-1 TGCGCCAGCAGCTTGGACGGGAGGGCCTCGGGAACGCAGTATTTT CASSLDGRASGTQYF
TRBD1 NA TRBJ1-4 TRBV28 TGTGCCAGCAGTTTTCCGCAGGGGGCTGGTGAAAAACTGTTTTTT CASSFPQGAGEKLFF
TRBD1 NA TRBJ1-3 TRBV6-5 TGTGCCAGCAGTTACGGTACAGGGGACTCTGGAAACACCATATATTTT CASSYGTGDSGNTIYF
NA NA TRBJ2-7 TRBV28 TGTGCCAGCAGTTCTGGCCGTACAGGGTACTACGAGCAGTACTTC CASSSGRTGYYEQYF
NA NA TRBJ1-6 TRBV30 TGTGCCTGGACAGGGGAATATAATTCACCCCTCCACTTT CAWTGEYNSPLHF
TRBD1 NA TRBJ1-2 TRBV28 TGTGCCAGCAGTCTCACAGGGGGCTATGGCTACACCTTC CASSLTGGYGYTF
NA few TRBJ2-1 TRBV7-2 TGTGCCAGCAGCTTATGGAGGGACAATGAGCAGTTCTTC CASSLWRDNEQFF
NA NA TRBJ1-1 TRBV7-2 TGTGCCAGCAGCGTCGGACAGTCGAACACTGAAGCTTTCTTT CASSVGQSNTEAFF
NA NA TRBJ2-7 TRBV30 TGTGCCTGGAGTGTATCGGAGGGCCTAGAGCAGTACTTC CAWSVSEGLEQYF
TRBD1 NA TRBJ1-3 TRBV5-4 TGTGCCAGCAGCTCAGCGGACAGGGCGGGAAACACCATATATTTT CASSSADRAGNTIYF
NA once TRBJ1-1 TRBV27 TGTGCCAGCAGTTTATTCCCAGGGCGGACTGAAGCTTTCTTT CASSLFPGRTEAFF
TRBD1 NA TRBJ1-6 TRBV11-2 TGTGCCAGCAGCCTGGCCCGGGACAGGGGGCGTTCACCCCTCCACTTT CASSLARDRGRSPLHF
NA NA TRBJ1-2 TRBV4-2 TGTGCCAGCAGCCAAGAAGTACAGGCCAACTATGGCTACACCTTC CASSQEVQANYGYTF
NA NA TRBJ2-6 TRBV6-1 TGTGCCAGCAGTGAAGGCCTGGGGGGAGATGGGGCCAACGTCCTGACTTTC CASSEGLGGDGANVLTF
NA NA TRBJ1-5 TRBV5-6 TGTGCCAGCAGCTGGAGTCAGCCCCAGCATTTT CASSWSQPQHF
NA NA TRBJ2-1 TRBV12-3/TRBV12-4 TGTGCCAGCAGTTTGAGTGGTGGTGAGCAGTTCTTC CASSLSGGEQFF
TRBD1 NA TRBJ2-7 TRBV5-1 TGCGCCAGCAGCCCAGCGACAGGGTACGAGCAGTACTTC CASSPATGYEQYF
TRBD1 NA TRBJ2-5 TRBV4-2 TGTGCCAGCAGCCGTTCAGACAGGGAGATGGAGACCCAGTACTTC CASSRSDREMETQYF
TRBD1 NA TRBJ2-7 TRBV5-1 TGCGCCAGCAGCTTACAGGGGGCCCCGAGGGAGCAGTACTTC CASSLQGAPREQYF
NA NA TRBJ1-1 TRBV6-5 TGTGCCAGCAGTTACTCGAGGAGTATGAACACTGAAGCTTTCTTT CASSYSRSMNTEAFF
NA NA TRBJ1-4 TRBV15 TGTGCCACCAACGAACCGGGGAAAGAGGGTGAAAAACTGTTTTTT CATNEPGKEGEKLFF
NA NA TRBJ2-7 TRBV15 TGTGCCACCAGCCCGCTCCGCAGATTGCCCCACGAGCAGTACTTC CATSPLRRLPHEQYF
TRBD2 NA TRBJ2-1 TRBV3-1/TRBV3-2 TGTGCCAGCAGCCGGGGAGCGGGAGCCTACAATGAGCAGTTCTTC CASSRGAGAYNEQFF
NA NA TRBJ1-3 TRBV10-1 TGCGCCAGCAGTGAGGAGGGACTGATCTCTGGAAACACCATATATTTT CASSEEGLISGNTIYF
NA once TRBJ1-1 TRBV5-1 TGCGCCAGCAGCTTGGCCTCGGGGAGGACTGAAGCTTTCTTT CASSLASGRTEAFF
NA NA TRBJ1-2 TRBV30 TGTGCCTGGAGTGTAAAGAATTCAGGGCCCCATGGCTACACCTTC CAWSVKNSGPHGYTF
NA NA TRBJ2-7 TRBV6-5 TGTGCCAGCAAGTGGCAGCGGAACTACGAGCAGTACTTC CASKWQRNYEQYF
TRBD2 NA TRBJ2-7 TRBV7-9 TGTGCCAGCAGCGGAGGAGGCCTAGCGGGAATCGAGCAGTACTTC CASSGGGLAGIEQYF
NA NA TRBJ2-5 TRBV11-2 TGTGCCAGCAGCTTAGATTTCGGGGGAGAGACCCAGTACTTC CASSLDFGGETQYF
TRBD2 NA TRBJ2-3 TRBV7-2 TGTGCCAGCAGCTTAGCCGGTGACCTAGCGGGTTATACGCAGTATTTT CASSLAGDLAGYTQYF
NA NA TRBJ1-1 TRBV10-3 TGTGCCATCAGTGACAGGAACACTGAAGCTTTCTTT CAISDRNTEAFF
NA NA TRBJ1-1 TRBV6-6 TGTGCCAGCAGTTACCAACAACCGGGACACGGCAGGTTT CASSYQQPGHGRF
NA NA TRBJ2-1 TRBV7-3 TGTGCCAGCAGCCCGGTAGTATCCCCCTACAATGAGCAGTTCTTC CASSPVVSPYNEQFF
NA NA TRBJ2-7 TRBV28 TGTGCCAGCAGTTTAGATAGAGGCGAGCAGTACTTC CASSLDRGEQYF
NA NA TRBJ2-3 TRBV14 TGTGCCAGCAGCCCGCCCGGGAGCGACAGCACAGATACGCAGTATTTT CASSPPGSDSTDTQYF
NA NA TRBJ1-5 TRBV2 TGTGCCAGCAGCCAACTAGACTGGGATCAGCCCCAGCATTTT CASSQLDWDQPQHF
TRBD1 NA TRBJ2-5 TRBV19 TGTGCCAGTGGGGAGACAGGGCATGGGACCCAGTACTTC CASGETGHGTQYF
NA NA TRBJ2-2 TRBV5-6 TGTGCCAGCAGCTTGACGACAGGCCCGAACACCGGGGAGCTGTTTTTT CASSLTTGPNTGELFF
TRBD1 NA TRBJ2-2 TRBV11-3 TGTGCCAGCAGCTCCCTGGGACAGGGCACCGGGGAGCTGTTTTTT CASSSLGQGTGELFF
NA NA TRBJ2-1 TRBV28 TGTGCCAGCAGTTTATTCCCAACTAGAGGATCAGCCAATGAGCAGTTCTTC CASSLFPTRGSANEQFF
NA NA TRBJ2-7 TRBV6-6 TGTGCCAGCATGGCCGGCGGGGAGCAGTACTTC CASMAGGEQYF
NA NA TRBJ2-1 TRBV19 TGTGCCAGTAGTTCTGCTCTTAGCTCCTACAATGAGCAGTTCTTC CASSSALSSYNEQFF
TRBD2 NA TRBJ2-1 TRBV11-3 TGTGCCAGCAGCCAGGGACTAGCGGGCTACAATGAGCAGTTCTTC CASSQGLAGYNEQFF
NA NA TRBJ1-5 TRBV19 TGTGCCAGTAGTCCCTGGACAGCTTATAGCAATCAGCCCCAGCATTTT CASSPWTAYSNQPQHF
NA NA TRBJ2-6 TRBV19 TGTGCCAGTAGTATCGGGGGCTCTGGGGCCAACGTCCTGACTTTC CASSIGGSGANVLTF
TRBD2 few TRBJ2-1 TRBV7-9 TGTGCCAGCAGCCCTCGACTAGCGGGGGCGCTCAATGAGCAGTTCTTC CASSPRLAGALNEQFF
TRBD2 NA TRBJ2-6 TRBV18 TGTGCCAGCTCACTGCTTCGGGAGGGCACTTCTGGGGCCAACGTCCTGACTTTC CASSLLREGTSGANVLTF
TRBD1 few TRBJ1-2 TRBV19 TGTGCCAGTAGTATGGACAGGGTGAATGGCTACACCTTC CASSMDRVNGYTF
NA NA TRBJ2-1 TRBV11-2 TGTGCCAGCAGCTTCGAGCCCCTGGCGGGATTCATGGATGAGCAGTTCTTC CASSFEPLAGFMDEQFF
TRBD1 NA TRBJ1-4 TRBV6-1 TGTGCCAGCAGTGCGCTCCCAGGGGGGAGAAATGAAAAACTGTTTTTT CASSALPGGRNEKLFF